This TCR beta chain was captured in a study of T cell repertoires in cytomegalovirus infection. Study-level points and caveats: The ex vivo response was dominated by HLA-C-restricted CMV-specific TCR beta clonotypes.

MiXCR, applied by TCRdb to the reads, yields one record per CDR3 protein. The data hold some 940,000 distinct CDR3 sequences, with around 32% observed a single time. As for this clonotype: The antigen is undetermined.

Germline V CDR1 and CDR2: MNHEY, SMNVEV (reference sequence). V was shortened by 5 bases and J by 6 bases, with 31 bases between the two germline ends. CDR3 length: 19 residues. The TCR comes from a human donor in good health (CMV status not recorded). Some clones in this sample may be carry-over from other donors' samples. The chain is built from TRBV27 and TRBJ1-2; D is perhaps TRBD1 (5 bases). Specimen: cultured CD8+ T cells from PBMCs, collected from culture after CMV antigen stimulation. CDR3 loop: CASSPLIGGRAPVLHGYTF. For the CDR3, the DNA is TGTGCCAGCAGTCCATTGATAGGAGGCAGGGCTCCAGTTCTCCATGGCTACACCTTC.